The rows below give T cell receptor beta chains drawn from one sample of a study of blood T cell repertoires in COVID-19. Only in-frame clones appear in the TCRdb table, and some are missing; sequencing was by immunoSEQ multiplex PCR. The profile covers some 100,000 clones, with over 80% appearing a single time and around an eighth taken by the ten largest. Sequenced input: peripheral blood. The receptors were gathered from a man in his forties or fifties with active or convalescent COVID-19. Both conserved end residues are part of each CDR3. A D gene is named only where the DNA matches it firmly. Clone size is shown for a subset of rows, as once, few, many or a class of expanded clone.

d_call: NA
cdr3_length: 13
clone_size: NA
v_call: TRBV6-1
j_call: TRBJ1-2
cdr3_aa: CASKLGGEDGYTF
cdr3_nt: TGTGCCAGCAAGCTCGGGGGGGAAGATGGCTACACCTTC

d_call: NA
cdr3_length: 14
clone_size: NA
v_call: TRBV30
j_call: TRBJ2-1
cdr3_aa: CAWSGLGSYNEQFF
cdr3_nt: TGTGCCTGGAGCGGACTTGGCTCCTACAATGAGCAGTTCTTC

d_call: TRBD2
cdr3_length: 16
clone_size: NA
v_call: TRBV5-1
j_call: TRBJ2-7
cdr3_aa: CASSYLPGLARDEQYF
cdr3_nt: TGCGCCAGCAGCTACTTACCGGGACTAGCTAGGGACGAGCAGTACTTC

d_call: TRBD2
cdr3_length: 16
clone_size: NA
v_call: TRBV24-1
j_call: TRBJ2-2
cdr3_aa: CATSDPGTSGTGELFF
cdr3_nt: TGTGCCACCAGTGATCCCGGGACTAGCGGGACCGGGGAGCTGTTTTTT

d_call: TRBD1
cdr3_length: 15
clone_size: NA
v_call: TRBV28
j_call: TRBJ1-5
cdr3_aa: CASRHRTGGYQPQHF
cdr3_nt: TGTGCCAGCAGACACCGGACAGGGGGCTATCAGCCCCAGCATTTT

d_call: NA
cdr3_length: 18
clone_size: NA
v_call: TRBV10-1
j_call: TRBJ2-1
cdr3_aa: CASSDEDWGLSSYNEQFF
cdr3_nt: TGCGCCAGCAGTGACGAAGATTGGGGCCTAAGCTCCTACAATGAGCAGTTCTTC

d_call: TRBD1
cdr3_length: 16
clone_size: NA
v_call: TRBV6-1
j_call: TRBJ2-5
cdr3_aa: CASSGWGTGRQETQYF
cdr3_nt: TGTGCCAGCAGTGGGTGGGGGACAGGGCGACAAGAGACCCAGTACTTC

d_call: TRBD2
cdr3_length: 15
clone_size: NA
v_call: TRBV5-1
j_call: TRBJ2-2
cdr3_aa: CASSFQGGSTGELFF
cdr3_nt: TGCGCCAGCAGCTTCCAGGGAGGGAGCACCGGGGAGCTGTTTTTT

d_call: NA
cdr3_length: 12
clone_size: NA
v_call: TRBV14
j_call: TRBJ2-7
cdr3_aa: CASSRANYEQYF
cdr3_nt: TGTGCCAGCAGCCGAGCGAACTACGAGCAGTACTTC

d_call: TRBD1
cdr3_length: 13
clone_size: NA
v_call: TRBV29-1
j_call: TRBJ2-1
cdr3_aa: CSARTGGPLGQFF
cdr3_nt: TGCAGCGCCCGGACAGGGGGCCCCTTGGGGCAGTTCTTC

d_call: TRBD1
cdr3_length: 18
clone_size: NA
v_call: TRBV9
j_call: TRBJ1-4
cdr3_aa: CASSAHPGQGVANEKLFF
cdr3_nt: TGTGCCAGCAGCGCGCATCCGGGACAGGGGGTAGCTAATGAAAAACTGTTTTTT

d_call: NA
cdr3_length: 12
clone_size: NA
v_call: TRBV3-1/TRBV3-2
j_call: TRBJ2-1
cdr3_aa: CASSLQGLDSFF
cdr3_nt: TGTGCCAGCAGCCTCCAGGGGTTAGATTCCTTCTTC

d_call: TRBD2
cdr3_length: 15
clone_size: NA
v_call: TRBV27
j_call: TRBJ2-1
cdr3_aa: CASSLLAGGPMEQFF
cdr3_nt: TGTGCCAGCAGTTTGCTAGCGGGAGGGCCCATGGAGCAGTTCTTC

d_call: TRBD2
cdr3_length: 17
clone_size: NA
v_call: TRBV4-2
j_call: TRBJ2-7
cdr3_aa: CASSQGVLAGVVYEQYF
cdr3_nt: TGTGCCAGCAGCCAAGGGGTTTTAGCGGGAGTCGTATACGAGCAGTACTTC

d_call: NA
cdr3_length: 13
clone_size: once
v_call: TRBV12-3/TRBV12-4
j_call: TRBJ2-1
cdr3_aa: CASSLAGEGEQFF
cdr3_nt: TGTGCCAGCAGTTTAGCGGGAGAAGGTGAGCAGTTCTTC

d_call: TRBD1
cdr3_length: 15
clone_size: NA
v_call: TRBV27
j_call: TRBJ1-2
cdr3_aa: CASSLWGQGPYGYTF
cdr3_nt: TGTGCCAGCAGTTTATGGGGACAGGGGCCTTATGGCTACACCTTC

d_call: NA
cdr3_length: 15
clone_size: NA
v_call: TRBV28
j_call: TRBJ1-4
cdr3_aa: CASSFGGETNEKLFF
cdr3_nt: TGTGCCAGCAGTTTCGGAGGAGAAACTAATGAAAAACTGTTTTTT

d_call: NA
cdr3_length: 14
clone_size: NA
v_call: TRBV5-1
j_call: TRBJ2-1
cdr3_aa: CASSFLSDYNEQFF
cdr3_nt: TGCGCCAGCAGCTTTCTTAGCGACTACAATGAGCAGTTCTTC

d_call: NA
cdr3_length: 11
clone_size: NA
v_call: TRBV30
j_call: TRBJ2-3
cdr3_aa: CAWSSPETQYF
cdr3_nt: TGTGCCTGGAGTTCGCCTGAGACGCAGTATTTT

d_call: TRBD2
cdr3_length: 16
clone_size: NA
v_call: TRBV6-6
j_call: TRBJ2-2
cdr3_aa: CASSYSRLAGAGELFF
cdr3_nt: TGTGCCAGCAGTTACTCGAGACTAGCGGGCGCCGGGGAGCTGTTTTTT

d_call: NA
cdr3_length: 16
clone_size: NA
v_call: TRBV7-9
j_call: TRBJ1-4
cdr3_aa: CASSLAGGDFNEKLFF
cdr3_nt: TGTGCCAGCAGCTTAGCGGGAGGAGACTTTAATGAAAAACTGTTTTTT

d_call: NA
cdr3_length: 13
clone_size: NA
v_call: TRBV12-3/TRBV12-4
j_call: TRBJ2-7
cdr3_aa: CASSTQVWGEQYF
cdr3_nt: TGTGCCAGCAGCACACAGGTTTGGGGCGAGCAGTACTTC

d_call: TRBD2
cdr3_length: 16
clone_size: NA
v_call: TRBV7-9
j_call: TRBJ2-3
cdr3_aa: CASSLGGLAGVFPQYF
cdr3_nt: TGTGCCAGCAGCTTAGGGGGACTAGCGGGAGTATTCCCGCAGTATTTT

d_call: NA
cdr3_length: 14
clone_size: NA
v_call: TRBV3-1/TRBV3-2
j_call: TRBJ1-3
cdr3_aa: CASSQDTSGNTIYF
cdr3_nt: TGTGCCAGCAGCCAAGACACTTCTGGAAACACCATATATTTT

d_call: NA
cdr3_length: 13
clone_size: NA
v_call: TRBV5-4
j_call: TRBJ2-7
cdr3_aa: CASSLPGGYEQYF
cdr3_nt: TGTGCCAGCAGCTTACCCGGGGGTTACGAGCAGTACTTC

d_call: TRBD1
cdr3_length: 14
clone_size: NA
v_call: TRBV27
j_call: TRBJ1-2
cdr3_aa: CASSLTGGLGGYTF
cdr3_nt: TGTGCCAGCAGTTTAACAGGGGGTTTGGGAGGCTACACCTTC

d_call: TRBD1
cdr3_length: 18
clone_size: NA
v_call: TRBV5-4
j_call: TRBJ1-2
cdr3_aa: CASSFVDPGQAWGYGYTF
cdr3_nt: TGTGCCAGCAGCTTTGTTGATCCCGGACAGGCATGGGGCTATGGCTACACCTTC

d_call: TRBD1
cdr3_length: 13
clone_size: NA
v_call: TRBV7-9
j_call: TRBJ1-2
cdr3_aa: CASSPGTGVGYTF
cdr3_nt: TGTGCCAGCAGCCCCGGGACAGGGGTTGGCTACACCTTC

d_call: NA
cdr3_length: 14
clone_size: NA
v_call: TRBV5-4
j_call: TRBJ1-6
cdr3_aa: CASSFLQNNSPLHF
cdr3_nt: TGTGCCAGCAGCTTTTTACAGAATAATTCACCCCTCCACTTT

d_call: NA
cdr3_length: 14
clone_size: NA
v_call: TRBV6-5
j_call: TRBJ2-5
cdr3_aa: CASRAEREGVAQYF
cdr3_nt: TGTGCCAGCAGGGCAGAACGTGAGGGGGTGGCCCAGTACTTC

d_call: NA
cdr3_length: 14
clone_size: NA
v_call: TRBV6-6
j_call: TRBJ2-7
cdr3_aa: CASRTADRFYEQYF
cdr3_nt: TGTGCCAGCAGAACCGCCGACAGGTTCTACGAGCAGTACTTC

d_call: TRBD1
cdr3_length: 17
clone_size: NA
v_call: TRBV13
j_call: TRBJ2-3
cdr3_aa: CASSSASRGLSTDTQYF
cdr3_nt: TGTGCCAGCAGCTCAGCTTCCAGGGGGCTCAGCACAGATACGCAGTATTTT

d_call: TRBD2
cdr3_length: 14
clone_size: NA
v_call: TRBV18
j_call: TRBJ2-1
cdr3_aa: CASVRSGRDNEQFF
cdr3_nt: TGTGCCAGCGTACGCAGCGGGAGGGACAATGAGCAGTTCTTC

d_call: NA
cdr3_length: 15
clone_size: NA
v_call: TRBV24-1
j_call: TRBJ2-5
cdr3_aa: CATSDGDITQETQYF
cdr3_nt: TGTGCCACCAGCGACGGGGACATAACTCAAGAGACCCAGTACTTC

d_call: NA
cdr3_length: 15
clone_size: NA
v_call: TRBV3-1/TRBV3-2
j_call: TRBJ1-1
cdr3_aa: CASSRGEVRGTEAFF
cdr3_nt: TGTGCCAGCAGCCGGGGTGAGGTTCGGGGCACTGAAGCTTTCTTT

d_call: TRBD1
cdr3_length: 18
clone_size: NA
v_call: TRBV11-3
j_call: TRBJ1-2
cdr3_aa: CASSFADRGSRLAYGYTF
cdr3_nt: TGTGCCAGCAGCTTCGCGGACAGGGGGTCCCGACTAGCCTATGGCTACACCTTC

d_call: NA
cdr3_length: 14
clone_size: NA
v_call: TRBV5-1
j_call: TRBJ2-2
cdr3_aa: CASSYGTPGGELFF
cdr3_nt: TGCGCCAGCAGCTACGGGACTCCCGGGGGGGAGCTGTTTTTT

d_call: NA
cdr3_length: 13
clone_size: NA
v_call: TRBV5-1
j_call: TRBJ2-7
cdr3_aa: CASSLGQINEQYF
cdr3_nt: TGCGCCAGCAGCTTGGGACAGATCAACGAGCAGTACTTC

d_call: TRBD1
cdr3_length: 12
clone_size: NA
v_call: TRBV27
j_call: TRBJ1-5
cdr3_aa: CATGQGFRPQHF
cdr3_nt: TGTGCCACGGGACAGGGGTTTCGGCCCCAGCATTTT

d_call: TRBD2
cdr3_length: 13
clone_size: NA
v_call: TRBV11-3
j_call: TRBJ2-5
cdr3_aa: CASSRGGVGTQYF
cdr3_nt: TGTGCCAGCAGCCGGGGAGGGGTGGGGACCCAGTACTTC

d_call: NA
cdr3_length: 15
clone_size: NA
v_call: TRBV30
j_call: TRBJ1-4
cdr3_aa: CAWSVPGGTNEKLFF
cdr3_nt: TGTGCCTGGAGTGTACCAGGAGGGACTAATGAAAAACTGTTTTTT

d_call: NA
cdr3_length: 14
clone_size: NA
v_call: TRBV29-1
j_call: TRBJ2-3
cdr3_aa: CSVERRAPVGTQYF
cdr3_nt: TGCAGCGTTGAGAGGAGGGCCCCTGTCGGTACGCAGTATTTT

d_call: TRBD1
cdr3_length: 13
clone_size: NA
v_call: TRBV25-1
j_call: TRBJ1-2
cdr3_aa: CASRPGTDYGYTF
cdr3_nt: TGTGCCAGCAGGCCCGGGACAGATTATGGCTACACCTTC

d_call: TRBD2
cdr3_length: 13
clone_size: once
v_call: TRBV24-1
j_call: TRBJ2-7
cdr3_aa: CATGGGADHEQYF
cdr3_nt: TGTGCCACCGGGGGAGGGGCGGACCACGAGCAGTACTTC

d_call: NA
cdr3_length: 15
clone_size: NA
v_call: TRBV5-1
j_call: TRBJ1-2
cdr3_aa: CASRWGRGTSEGYTF
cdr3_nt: TGCGCCAGCCGCTGGGGACGCGGGACCTCGGAGGGCTACACCTTC

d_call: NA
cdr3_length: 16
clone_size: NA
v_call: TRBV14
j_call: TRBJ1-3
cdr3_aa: CASSQDFAHSGNTIYF
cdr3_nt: TGTGCCAGCAGCCAAGACTTCGCTCACAGCGGAAACACCATATATTTT

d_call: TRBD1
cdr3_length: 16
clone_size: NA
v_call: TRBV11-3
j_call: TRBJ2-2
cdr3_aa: CASSLAGGAYTGELFF
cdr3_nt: TGTGCCAGCAGCTTAGCAGGGGGCGCTTACACCGGGGAGCTGTTTTTT

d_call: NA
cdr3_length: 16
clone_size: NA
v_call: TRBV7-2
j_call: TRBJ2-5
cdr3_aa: CASSPRMTGIPETQYF
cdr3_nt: TGTGCCAGCAGCCCGAGAATGACAGGAATACCAGAGACCCAGTACTTC

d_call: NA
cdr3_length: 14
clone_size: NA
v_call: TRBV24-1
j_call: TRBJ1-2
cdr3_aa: CATSERTDPFGYTF
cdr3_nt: TGTGCCACCAGTGAGAGGACAGACCCCTTCGGCTACACCTTC

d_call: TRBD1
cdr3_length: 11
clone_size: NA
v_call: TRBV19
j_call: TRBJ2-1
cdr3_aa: CATGQGSEQFF
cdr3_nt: TGTGCCACAGGACAGGGGAGTGAGCAGTTCTTC

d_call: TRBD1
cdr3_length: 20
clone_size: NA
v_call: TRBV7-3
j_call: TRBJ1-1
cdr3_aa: CASSFRDRDNLKYMNTEAFF
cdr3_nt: TGTGCCAGCAGCTTCCGGGACAGGGACAACCTTAAATACATGAACACTGAAGCTTTCTTT

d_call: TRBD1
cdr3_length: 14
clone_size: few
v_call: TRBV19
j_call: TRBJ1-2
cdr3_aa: CASGVGQGVYGYTF
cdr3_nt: TGTGCCAGTGGAGTCGGACAGGGAGTCTATGGCTACACCTTC

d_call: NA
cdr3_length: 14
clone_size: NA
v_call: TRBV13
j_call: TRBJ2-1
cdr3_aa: CASSLQGSYNEQFF
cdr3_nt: TGTGCCAGCAGCTTACAGGGGTCCTACAATGAGCAGTTCTTC

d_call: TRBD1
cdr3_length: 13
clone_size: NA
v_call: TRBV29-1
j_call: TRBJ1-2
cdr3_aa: CSVEDQGARGYTF
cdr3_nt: TGCAGCGTTGAAGATCAGGGGGCGCGTGGCTACACCTTC

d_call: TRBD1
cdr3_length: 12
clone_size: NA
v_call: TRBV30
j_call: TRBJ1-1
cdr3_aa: CAWSRDSTEAFF
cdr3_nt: TGTGCCTGGAGTCGGGACAGCACTGAAGCTTTCTTT

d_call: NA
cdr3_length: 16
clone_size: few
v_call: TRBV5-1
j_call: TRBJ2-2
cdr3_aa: CASSLVSGVGTGELFF
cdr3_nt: TGCGCCAGCAGCTTGGTGTCGGGAGTTGGAACCGGGGAGCTGTTTTTT

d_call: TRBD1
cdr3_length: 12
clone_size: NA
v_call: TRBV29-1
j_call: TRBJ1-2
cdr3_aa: CSVEGTGEGYTF
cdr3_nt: TGCAGCGTTGAAGGGACAGGGGAAGGCTACACCTTC

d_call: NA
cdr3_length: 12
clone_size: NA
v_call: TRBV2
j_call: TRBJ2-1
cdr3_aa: CASSGLAGKQFF
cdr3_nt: TGTGCCAGCTCAGGGTTGGCGGGGAAGCAGTTCTTC

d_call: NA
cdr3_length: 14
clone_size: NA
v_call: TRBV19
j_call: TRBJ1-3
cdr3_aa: CASSRLGDGNTIYF
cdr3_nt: TGTGCCAGTAGTCGACTAGGGGATGGAAACACCATATATTTT

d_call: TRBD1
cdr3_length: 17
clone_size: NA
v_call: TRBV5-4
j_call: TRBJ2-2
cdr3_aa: CASSSDEVRGTGGELFF
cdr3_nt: TGTGCCAGCAGCTCCGACGAGGTACGGGGGACAGGCGGGGAGCTGTTTTTT